These 8 T cell receptor beta chains were all obtained from the same sample, sequenced in a study of spatial heterogeneity in lung cancer. Study findings and constraints: The number of expanded tumor alpha and beta chains correlated with mutation number.

TCRdb ran MiXCR on the 5' RACE reads and lists one entry per CDR3 protein. The sample records several thousand distinct CDR3 sequences, 15% being singletons. Specified time point: sample taken at primary tumor resection. Antigens of these TCRs are unknown. The sample in question was lung tumor tissue, obtained at surgery. These receptors came from a female donor with early-stage non-small cell lung cancer.

By proportion, this clonotype is large. This beta chain slipped into a library made for alpha chains as a stray read, so its size is not meaningful. This chain joins TRBV5-4 and TRBJ2-6; a possible D gene is TRBD1 (5 bases). CDR1 is SGHNT and CDR2 is YYREEE in the germline V gene (reference sequence). Trimming took 0 bases from V and 0 from J, leaving 13 bases between them. The CDR3 spans 18 residues. CDR3 coding DNA: TGTGCCAGCAGCTTGGGGGCCAGGGCGAACTCTGGGGCCAACGTCCTGACTTTC. Its translation: CASSLGARANSGANVLTF.

This clonotype was observed a single time. In a library made to pick up alpha chains, this beta chain is a stray read with a size that means little. V usage is TRBV20-1 and J usage is TRBJ2-3; 8 bases are a match to TRBD2. This CDR3 is built from 16 residues. V shed 1 base, J shed 4 bases, and the junction held 10 bases outside the gene matches. Germline CDR1 DFQATT, CDR2 SNEGSKA (reference sequence). Here the CDR3 DNA reads TGCAGTGCTAGAGCCCAAGCGGGGGACTCAGCAGATACGCAGTATTTT. Its translation: CSARAQAGDSADTQYF.

In this sample, this clonotype turned up many times. The library was designed around alpha chains, so this beta chain is a stray read whose abundance carries little weight. This chain links TRBV20-1 with TRBJ2-5; D may be TRBD2 (5 bases). This CDR3 spans 15 amino acids. CDR1 and CDR2 (germline): DFQATT, SNEGSKA (reference sequence). Trimming shortened V by 3 bases and J by 4 bases, and 18 bases separated the two germline ends. The CDR3 loop reads CSARDIVEARETQYF. The CDR3, as DNA: TGCAGTGCTAGGGATATAGTGGAGGCGCGAGAGACCCAGTACTTC.

By share, this clonotype counts as medium-sized. Since it is a stray read in a library aimed at alpha chains, this beta chain has a size that is not meaningful. The chain combines TRBV20-1 with TRBJ2-5; 9 bases map to TRBD2. CDR3 length: 16 residues. Germline-derived CDR1 and CDR2 are DFQATT and SNEGSKA (reference sequence). The V gene end was trimmed by 6 bases and the J gene end by 7 bases; junction bases not matched to a gene: 18. CDR3 sequence (DNA): TGCAGTGCCCGAGGGAGGAGCGGGGGGCCAAAAGGGACCCAGTACTTC. Translated: CSARGRSGGPKGTQYF.

As regards this clonotype: This beta chain is a stray read from a library made for alpha chains; its abundance is not meaningful. The rearrangement joins TRBV30 to TRBJ1-6; unclear D gene. Germline V gene data show CDR1 as GTSNPN and CDR2 as SVGIG (reference sequence). Trimming shortened V by 4 bases and J by 6 bases, and 10 bases separated the two germline ends. The CDR3 runs 13 residues. In DNA, the CDR3 is TGTGCCTGGAATCGGGATTTTAATTCACCCCTCCACTTT. Amino acid sequence: CAWNRDFNSPLHF.

By sample fraction, this clonotype is medium-sized (0.01 to 0.1%). This beta chain is an off-target read within a library intended for alpha chains, so its frequency means little. The chain is built from TRBV20-1 and TRBJ1-1, with D uncertain. The CDR3 is 13 residues long. Germline V lookup: CDR1 DFQATT, CDR2 SNEGSKA (reference sequence). Trimming shortened V by 3 bases and J by 1 base, and 9 bases separated the two germline ends. CDR3 region: CSASAVGNTEAFF. CDR3 bases: TGCAGTGCTAGCGCGGTAGGGAACACTGAAGCTTTCTTT.

By sample share, this clonotype is medium-sized. This beta chain is an off-target read within a library intended for alpha chains, so its frequency means little. This chain links TRBV6-2 or TRBV6-3 with TRBJ1-1; weak D call: TRBD1 (5 bases). CDR1 MNHEY and CDR2 SVGEGT come from the germline V gene. There are 14 residues in the CDR3. V was cut by 6 bases and J by 1 base, with 12 bases left in between. The CDR3 is CASSWTPENTEAFF. The CDR3 DNA reads as TGTGCCAGCAGCTGGACACCGGAGAACACTGAAGCTTTCTTT.

This clonotype was seen repeatedly, ten times or more. Since the library was made to target alpha chains, this beta chain is a stray read and its abundance is not meaningful. The chain carries TRBV21-1 and TRBJ1-6; the table assigns TRBD1, which was not confirmed against the DNA. TRBV21-1 is recorded as a pseudogene. The CDR3 loop spans 19 amino acids. This CDR3 reads CASSKERIGQGHPNSPLHF. In DNA, the CDR3 is TGTGCCAGCAGCAAAGAGCGCATAGGACAGGGTCACCCTAATTCACCCCTCCACTTT.